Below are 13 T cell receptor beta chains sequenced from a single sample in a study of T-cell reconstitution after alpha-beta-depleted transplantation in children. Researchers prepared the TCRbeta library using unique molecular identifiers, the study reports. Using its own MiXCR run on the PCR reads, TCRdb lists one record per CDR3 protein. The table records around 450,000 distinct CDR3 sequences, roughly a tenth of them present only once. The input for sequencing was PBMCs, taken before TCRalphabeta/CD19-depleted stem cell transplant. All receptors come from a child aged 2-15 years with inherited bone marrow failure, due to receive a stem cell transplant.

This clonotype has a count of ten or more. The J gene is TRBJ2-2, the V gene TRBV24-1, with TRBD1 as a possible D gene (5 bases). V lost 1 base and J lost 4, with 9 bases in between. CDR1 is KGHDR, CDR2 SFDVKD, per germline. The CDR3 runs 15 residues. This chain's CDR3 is CATSDFRTSTGELFF. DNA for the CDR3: TGTGCCACCAGTGATTTCCGGACAAGCACCGGGGAGCTGTTTTTT.

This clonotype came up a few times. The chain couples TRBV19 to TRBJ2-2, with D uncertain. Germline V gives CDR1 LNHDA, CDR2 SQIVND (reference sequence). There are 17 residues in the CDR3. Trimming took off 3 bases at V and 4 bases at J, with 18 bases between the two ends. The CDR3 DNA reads TGTGCCAGTAGTATCTCTACAGCCTCTTCGGGCACCGGGGAGCTGTTTTTT. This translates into CASSISTASSGTGELFF.

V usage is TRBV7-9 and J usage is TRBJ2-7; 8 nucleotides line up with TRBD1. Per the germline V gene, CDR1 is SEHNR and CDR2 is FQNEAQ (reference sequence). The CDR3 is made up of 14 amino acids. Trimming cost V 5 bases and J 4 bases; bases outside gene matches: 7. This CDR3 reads CASSAPGGAYEQYF. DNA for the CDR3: TGTGCCAGCAGCGCCCCAGGGGGCGCTTACGAGCAGTACTTC.

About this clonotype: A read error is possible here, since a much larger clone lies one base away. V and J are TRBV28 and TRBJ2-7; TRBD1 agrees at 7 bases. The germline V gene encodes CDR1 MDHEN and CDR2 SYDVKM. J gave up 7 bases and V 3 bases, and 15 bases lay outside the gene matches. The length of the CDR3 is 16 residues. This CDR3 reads CASSFWGRDRAREQYF. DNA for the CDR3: TGTGCCAGCAGTTTCTGGGGTCGAGACAGGGCTCGAGAGCAGTACTTC.

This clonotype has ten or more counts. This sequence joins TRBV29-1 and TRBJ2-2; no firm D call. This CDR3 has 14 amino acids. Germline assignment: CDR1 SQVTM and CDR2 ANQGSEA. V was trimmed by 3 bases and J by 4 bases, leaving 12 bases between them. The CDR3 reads CSVESRSSTGELFF. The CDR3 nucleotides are TGCAGCGTTGAGTCCCGCAGTAGCACCGGGGAGCTGTTTTTT.

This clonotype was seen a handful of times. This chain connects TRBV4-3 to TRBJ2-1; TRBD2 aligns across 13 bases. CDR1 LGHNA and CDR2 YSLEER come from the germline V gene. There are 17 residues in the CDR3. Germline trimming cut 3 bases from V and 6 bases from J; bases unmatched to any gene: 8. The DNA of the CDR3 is TGCGCCAGCAGCCATGATCGGACTAGCGGGAGCGGCAATGAGCAGTTCTTC. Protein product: CASSHDRTSGSGNEQFF.

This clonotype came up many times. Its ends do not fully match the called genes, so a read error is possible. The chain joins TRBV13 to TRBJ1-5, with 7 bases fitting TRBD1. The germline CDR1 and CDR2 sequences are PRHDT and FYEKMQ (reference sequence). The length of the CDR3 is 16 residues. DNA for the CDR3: TGTGCCAGCAGCCTAGGGACAGCCAGCGGCAATCAGCCCCAGCATTTT. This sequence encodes CASSLGTASGNQPQHF.

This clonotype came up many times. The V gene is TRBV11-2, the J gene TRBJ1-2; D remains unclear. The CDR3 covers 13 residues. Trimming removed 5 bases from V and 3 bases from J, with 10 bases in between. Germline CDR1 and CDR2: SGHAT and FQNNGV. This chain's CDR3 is CASSPPGYYGYTF. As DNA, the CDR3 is TGTGCCAGCAGCCCTCCCGGGTACTATGGCTACACCTTC.

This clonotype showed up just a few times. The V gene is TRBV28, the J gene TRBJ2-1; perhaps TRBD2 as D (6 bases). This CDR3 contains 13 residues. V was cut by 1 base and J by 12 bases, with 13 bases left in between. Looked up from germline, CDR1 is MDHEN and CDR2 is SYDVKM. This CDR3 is CASSLSGTGGQFF. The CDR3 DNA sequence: TGTGCCAGCAGTTTATCCGGGACTGGTGGGCAGTTCTTC.

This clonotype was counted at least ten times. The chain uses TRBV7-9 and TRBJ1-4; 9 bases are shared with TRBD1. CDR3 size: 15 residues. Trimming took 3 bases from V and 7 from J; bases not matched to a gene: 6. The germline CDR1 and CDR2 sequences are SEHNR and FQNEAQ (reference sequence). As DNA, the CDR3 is TGTGCCAGCAGCTTTGGCGGGACAGGGCGTGAAAAACTGTTTTTT. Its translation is CASSFGGTGREKLFF.

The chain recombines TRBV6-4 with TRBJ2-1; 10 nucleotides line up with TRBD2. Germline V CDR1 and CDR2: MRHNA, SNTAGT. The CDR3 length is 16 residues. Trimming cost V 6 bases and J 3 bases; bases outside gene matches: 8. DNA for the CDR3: TGTGCCAGCAGGGCCTTCTCTAGCGGGAGCTACAATGAGCAGTTCTTC. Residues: CASRAFSSGSYNEQFF.

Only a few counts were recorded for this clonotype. The CDR3 DNA reads TGTGCCAGCAGTCCCCTACAGCGGGAGCCCCACAATGAGCAGTTCTTC. This encodes CASSPLQREPHNEQFF. The chain recombines TRBV27 with TRBJ2-1, with 8 bases matching TRBD2. The CDR3 is 16 residues long. Germline CDR1 and CDR2: MNHEY and SMNVEV (reference sequence). V lost 5 bases to trimming and J lost 5 bases; unmatched junction nucleotides: 11.

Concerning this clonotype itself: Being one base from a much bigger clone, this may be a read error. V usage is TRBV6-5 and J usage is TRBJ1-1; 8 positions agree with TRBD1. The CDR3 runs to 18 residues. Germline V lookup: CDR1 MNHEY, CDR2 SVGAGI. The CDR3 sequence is CASSSLTIRTGMNTAAFF. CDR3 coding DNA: TGTGCCAGCAGTTCCTTAACGATACGGACAGGGATGAACACTGCAGCTTTCTTT.